Below, 14 T cell receptor beta chains from the same sample are listed, as sequenced in a study of T cell responses to AZD1222 COVID-19 vaccine. The assay was immunoSEQ multiplex PCR, and TCRdb's table has in-frame clones only and misses some. This sample's clone table lists over 120,000 clones. Sequencing used peripheral blood. The receptors here all came from an adult in good health.

The rearrangement joins TRBV5-8 to TRBJ2-1; 7 bases map to TRBD2. The CDR3 is made up of 18 amino acids. The junction had 21 bases not matched to a gene; V was cut back by 2 bases and J by 10 bases. Germline V gives CDR1 SGHTS, CDR2 YDEGEE. The CDR3 nucleotides read TGTGCCAGCAGCTTATATTGGGGGGGAAGGGGCCTGCTTTTCGAGCAGTTCTTC. Translation gives CASSLYWGGRGLLFEQFF.

The rearrangement links TRBV18 to TRBJ2-7; 9 positions match TRBD1. Per the germline V gene, CDR1 is KGHSH and CDR2 is LQKENI. V lost 3 bases to trimming and J lost 2 bases; unmatched junction nucleotides: 2. The CDR3 sequence is 14 residues long. CDR3 sequence reads: CASSPRQGAYEQYF. The CDR3 DNA follows: TGTGCCAGCTCACCGCGACAGGGGGCCTACGAGCAGTACTTC. The entire variable domain, with the rest obtained from reference TRBV18 and TRBJ2-7, is as follows: NAGVMQNPRHLVRRRGQEARLRCSPMKGHSHVYWYRQLPEEGLKFMVYLQKENIIDESGMPKERFSAEFPKEGPSILRIQQVVRGDSAAYFCASSPRQGAYEQYFGPGTRLTVT.

The chain recombines TRBV12-3 or TRBV12-4 with TRBJ2-7; a weak D match, TRBD1 (5 bases). This CDR3 is built from 13 residues. Trimming took 5 bases from V and 2 from J, leaving 10 bases between them. The CDR3: CASSPGHPYEQYF. DNA of the CDR3: TGTGCCAGCAGTCCAGGGCATCCCTACGAGCAGTACTTC.

The chain employs TRBV5-5 and TRBJ2-6, with a tentative D call TRBD1 (5 bases). The ends were cut back, 0 bases at V and 2 bases at J, with 12 bases in the middle. CDR3 size: 17 residues. Germline loops: CDR1 SGHKS, CDR2 YYEKEE (reference sequence). The CDR3 DNA sequence: TGTGCCAGCAGCTTGGGCTGGGCAGGGCCTGGGGCCAACGTCCTGACTTTC. Protein product: CASSLGWAGPGANVLTF.

The J gene is TRBJ1-2, the V gene TRBV5-1; no reliable D call. The V and J ends lost 3 bases and 4 bases respectively, with 13 bases between them. Per the germline V gene, CDR1 is SGHRS and CDR2 is YFSETQ. The CDR3 consists of 14 residues. The CDR3 is CASSSAAGSYGYTF. In DNA form, the CDR3 reads TGCGCCAGCAGCTCTGCCGCCGGGTCCTATGGCTACACCTTC.

V is TRBV6-5 and J is TRBJ1-5; 7 nucleotides agree with TRBD1. The CDR3 covers 15 residues. Germline V gives CDR1 MNHEY, CDR2 SVGAGI. V trimming: 2 bases; J trimming: 5 bases; junction bases outside the gene matches: 6. CDR3: CASSYKGARDQPQHF. The CDR3 DNA reads TGTGCCAGCAGTTACAAGGGGGCTAGGGATCAGCCCCAGCATTTT.

The rearrangement uses TRBV9 and TRBJ2-5; 8 bases are a match to TRBD1. V lost 6 bases, J lost 3 bases, and 7 bases stayed unmatched. Germline CDR1 SGDLS, CDR2 YYNGEE. The CDR3 is made up of 14 amino acids. CDR3 sequence reads: CASTRTGQEETQYF. In nucleotides, the CDR3 is TGTGCCAGCACTCGGACAGGGCAGGAAGAGACCCAGTACTTC.

The V gene is TRBV4-3, the J gene TRBJ2-3; D might be TRBD1 or TRBD2, each matching 5 bases. CDR3 size: 14 residues. Trimming removed 0 bases from V and 6 bases from J, with 10 bases in between. The germline V gene encodes CDR1 LGHNA and CDR2 YSLEER. CDR3 amino acids: CASSQDGTGDTQYF. The CDR3 DNA sequence: TGCGCCAGCAGCCAAGATGGGACGGGGGATACGCAGTATTTT.

The chain links TRBV5-6 to TRBJ2-7, with D tentatively TRBD2 (5 bases). This CDR3 has 11 amino acids. Germline V gene sequence: CDR1 SGHDT, CDR2 YYEEEE. V lost 3 bases to trimming and J lost 7 bases, with 8 bases between them. CDR3: CASSSTREQYF. The CDR3 region has the DNA TGTGCCAGCAGCTCAACTAGAGAGCAGTACTTC.

The rearrangement links TRBV11-3 to TRBJ1-1; a weak D match, TRBD1 (5 bases). Between the trimmed V and J ends, which lost 5 bases and 3 bases, there was a span of 19 bases. Germline-derived CDR1 and CDR2 are SGHNT and YENEEA. The CDR3 has 16 amino acids. CDR3 loop: CASSPIWAGLDTEAFF. The CDR3 DNA is TGTGCCAGCAGCCCCATTTGGGCAGGGCTCGACACTGAAGCTTTCTTT.

The gene calls are TRBV7-9 and TRBJ1-2; no clear D gene. This CDR3 contains 13 residues. CDR1 is SEHNR, CDR2 FQNEAQ, per germline (reference sequence). Trimming stripped 4 bases from V and 2 bases from J, with 8 bases between. The CDR3 is CASSSTVNYGYTF. The CDR3 nucleotides read TGTGCCAGCAGCTCCACAGTGAACTATGGCTACACCTTC.

The chain carries TRBV5-1 and TRBJ2-1, with 12 positions matching TRBD2. V was clipped by 5 bases and J by 5 bases; unmatched bases: 8. The CDR3 is 16 residues long. The germline V gene has CDR1 SGHRS and CDR2 YFSETQ. CDR3 in DNA: TGCGCCAGCAGTTTGACTAGCGGGGGATATCACAATGAGCAGTTCTTC. Residues: CASSLTSGGYHNEQFF.

The gene calls are TRBV11-3 and TRBJ1-4; D remains ambiguous. Germline V lookup: CDR1 SGHNT, CDR2 YENEEA. The CDR3 consists of 14 residues. The V end was cut by 5 bases, the J end by 0 bases, with 7 bases between. CDR3: CASSQTPTNEKLFF. The CDR3 region has the DNA TGTGCCAGCAGCCAAACCCCAACTAATGAAAAACTGTTTTTT.

The chain has TRBV3-1 (or the pseudogene TRBV3-2) and TRBJ1-1; no reliable D call. Germline-derived CDR1 and CDR2 are LGHDT and YNNKEL (reference sequence). There are 11 residues in the CDR3. Trimming pared 5 bases from V and 2 bases from J, leaving 3 bases between. CDR3 region: CASSDNTEAFF. Here the CDR3 DNA reads TGTGCCAGCAGCGACAACACTGAAGCTTTCTTT.